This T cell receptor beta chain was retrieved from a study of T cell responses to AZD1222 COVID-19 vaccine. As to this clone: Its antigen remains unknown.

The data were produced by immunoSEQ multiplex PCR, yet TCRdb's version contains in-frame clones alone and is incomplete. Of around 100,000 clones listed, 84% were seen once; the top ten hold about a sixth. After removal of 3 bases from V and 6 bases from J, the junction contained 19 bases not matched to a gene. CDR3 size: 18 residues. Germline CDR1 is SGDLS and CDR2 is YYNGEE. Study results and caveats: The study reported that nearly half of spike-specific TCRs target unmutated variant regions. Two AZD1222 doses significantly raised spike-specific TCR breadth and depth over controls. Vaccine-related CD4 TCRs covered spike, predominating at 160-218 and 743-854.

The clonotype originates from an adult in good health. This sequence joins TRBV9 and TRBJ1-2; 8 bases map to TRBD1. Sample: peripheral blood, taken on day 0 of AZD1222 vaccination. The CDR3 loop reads CASSDPRQGTPGIHGYTF. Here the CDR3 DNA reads TGTGCCAGCAGCGACCCGAGACAGGGGACTCCTGGGATCCATGGCTACACCTTC.